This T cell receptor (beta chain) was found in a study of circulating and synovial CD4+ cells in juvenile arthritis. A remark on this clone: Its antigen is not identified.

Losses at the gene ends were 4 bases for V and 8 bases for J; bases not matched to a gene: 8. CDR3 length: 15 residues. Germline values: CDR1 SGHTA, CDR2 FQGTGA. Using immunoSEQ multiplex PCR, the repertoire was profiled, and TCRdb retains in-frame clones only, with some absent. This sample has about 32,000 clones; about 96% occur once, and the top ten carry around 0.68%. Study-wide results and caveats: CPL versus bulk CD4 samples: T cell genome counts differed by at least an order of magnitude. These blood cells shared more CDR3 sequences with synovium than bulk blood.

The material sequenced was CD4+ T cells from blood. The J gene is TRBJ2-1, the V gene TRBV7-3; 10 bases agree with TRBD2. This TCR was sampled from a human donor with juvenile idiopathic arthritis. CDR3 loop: CASSSASGSGDEQFF. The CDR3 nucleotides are TGTGCCAGCAGCTCCGCTAGCGGGAGTGGGGATGAGCAGTTCTTC.